This entry lists 10 T cell receptor beta chains sequenced from one sample in a study of Tregs in tolerant kidney transplant recipients. Only in-frame clones appear in the TCRdb table, and some are missing; sequencing was by immunoSEQ multiplex PCR. The table records roughly 120,000 clones, 92% of them present only once. The sample was CD4+ T cells from blood. The origin of the receptors is a human donor in good health.

The chain recombines TRBV19 with TRBJ1-4, with D perhaps matching TRBD1 (5 bases). V lost 3 bases, J lost 2 bases, and 13 bases lay in between. The CDR3 is 16 amino acids. CDR1 is LNHDA and CDR2 is SQIVND in the germline V gene (reference sequence). CDR3: CASSIGYGTTNEKLFF. Written as DNA, the CDR3 is TGTGCCAGTAGTATTGGGTACGGGACGACTAATGAAAAACTGTTTTTT.

V usage is TRBV19 and J usage is TRBJ2-7, with 8 bases lining up with TRBD2. This CDR3 has 15 residues. Unmatched junction bases numbered 11, after V lost 6 bases and J lost 4 bases. The germline V gene has CDR1 LNHDA and CDR2 SQIVND (reference sequence). CDR3 DNA: TGTGCCAGTAGCCGGGGGGGTCCGGGCAAGTACGAGCAGTACTTC. It is translated as CASSRGGPGKYEQYF. The whole variable domain, remainder taken from reference TRBV19 and TRBJ2-7, is DGGITQSPKYLFRKEGQNVTLSCEQNLNHDAMYWYRQDPGQGLRLIYYSQIVNDFQKGDIAEGYSVSREKKESFPLTVTSAQKNPTAFYLCASSRGGPGKYEQYFGPGTRLTVT.

The chain uses TRBV14 and TRBJ1-1, with D possibly being TRBD1 (5 bases). This CDR3 region has 14 residues. V was shortened by 4 bases and J by 3 bases, with 12 bases between the two germline ends. CDR1 and CDR2 from the germline V gene are SGHDN and FVKESK. CDR3 residues: CASSPFQGHTEAFF. CDR3 bases: TGTGCCAGCAGCCCCTTTCAGGGACACACTGAAGCTTTCTTT.

This chain joins TRBV18 and TRBJ1-1; D not certain. The germline gives CDR1 KGHSH, CDR2 LQKENI. The germline V and J ends were trimmed by 2 bases and 4 bases, with 8 bases remaining between them. CDR3 length: 13 residues. The CDR3 bases are TGTGCCAGCTCACCAGCTGATATCACTGAAGCTTTCTTT. As protein: CASSPADITEAFF.

This chain uses TRBV6-6 with TRBJ2-3, with D perhaps TRBD2 (6 bases). The CDR3 consists of 15 residues. Germline V lookup: CDR1 MNHNY, CDR2 SVGAGI (reference sequence). The V and J ends lost 6 bases and 6 bases respectively, with 19 bases between them. In DNA, the CDR3 is TGTGCCAGCAGAAATCCCGCCGGCGGGACCGATACGCAGTATTTT. Translation: CASRNPAGGTDTQYF.

This clone was seen only once. The DNA for the CDR3 is TGTGCCAGCAGTACCGTACAGGGTGGAGAGACCCAGTACTTC. It specifies CASSTVQGGETQYF. This sequence joins TRBV2 and TRBJ2-5; D may be TRBD1 (6 bases). The CDR3 is made up of 14 amino acids. Trimming took 5 bases from V and 4 from J, leaving 14 bases between them. The germline V gene encodes CDR1 SNHLY and CDR2 FYNNEI.

V usage is TRBV7-6 and J usage is TRBJ2-1; 12 bases match TRBD2. CDR1 is SGHVS, CDR2 FNYEAQ, per germline. The CDR3 loop spans 18 amino acids. Losses at the gene ends were 5 bases for V and 0 bases for J; bases not matched to a gene: 8. CDR3 DNA: TGTGCCAGCAGCCCATGGACTAGCGGGGCTAGCTCCTACAATGAGCAGTTCTTC. Amino acids: CASSPWTSGASSYNEQFF.

The CDR3 nucleotides are TGTGCCAGCGCGGGAAGCGGCGGACAGGGTTTGAAAGATACGCAGTATTTT. Encoded protein: CASAGSGGQGLKDTQYF. The rearrangement joins TRBV9 to TRBJ2-3, with 8 bases aligning to TRBD1. From germline, CDR1 is SGDLS and CDR2 YYNGEE. The CDR3 covers 17 residues. V lost 7 bases to trimming and J lost 5 bases; unmatched junction nucleotides: 18.

The chain uses TRBV6-6 and TRBJ1-5, with a weak D call TRBD1 (6 bases). Germline V CDR1 and CDR2: MNHNY, SVGAGI (reference sequence). CDR3 length: 14 residues. Trimming cost V 6 bases and J 0 bases, with 9 bases left between them. CDR3 in amino acids: CASSQGISNQPQHF. In DNA form, the CDR3 reads TGTGCCAGCAGCCAGGGGATTAGCAATCAGCCCCAGCATTTT.

This chain uses TRBV5-6 with TRBJ1-3, with D hard to call. V lost 3 bases, J lost 0 bases, and 19 bases lay in between. This CDR3 comprises 18 residues. Looked up from germline, CDR1 is SGHDT and CDR2 is YYEEEE. The CDR3 reads CASSWSFSGGSSGNTIYF. DNA for the CDR3: TGTGCCAGCAGCTGGTCTTTTTCGGGAGGGAGCTCTGGAAACACCATATATTTT.